Listed below are T cell receptor beta chains from one sample, sequenced in a study of cytomegalovirus exposure and HLA in healthy donors. Sequenced by immunoSEQ multiplex PCR; TCRdb stores in-frame clones only, minus some. The data hold fewer than 55,000 clones, with about 60% observed a single time. The specimen sequenced was PBMCs. The receptors shown here come from a man in his 60s in good health and CMV-seropositive. Both conserved end residues are trimmed from each CDR3.

TRBJ2-7 | TRBV5-1 | ASSLALRGREQY
TRBJ2-7 | TRBV11-2 | ASSVNSAYEQY
TRBJ2-1 | TRBV5-8 | ASSEIRGPNEQF
TRBJ2-7 | TRBV10-3 | AISESMFEAPVPYEQY
TRBJ1-2 | TRBV19 | ASSISRQALYGYT
TRBJ1-1 | TRBV18 | ASSPGGRENTEAF
TRBJ1-5 | TRBV4-2 | ASSQGQGRGQPQH
TRBJ2-1 | TRBV18 | ASSQDRGGNEQF
TRBJ2-3 | TRBV5-6 | ASSLEREGRSDTQY
TRBJ2-6 | TRBV5-6 | ASSPRAGQGTGANVLT
TRBJ2-7 | TRBV29-1 | SVEIYNRDRGYEQY
TRBJ2-1 | TRBV25-1 | ASSVSGIGVNEQF
TRBJ2-1 | TRBV29-1 | SVGGYNEQF
TRBJ1-1 | TRBV29-1 | SVGKRMNTEAF
TRBJ1-2 | TRBV7-2 | ASSLPGQGNYGYT
TRBJ1-1 | TRBV19 | ASRDRLNTEAF
TRBJ1-2 | TRBV14 | ASSKTGGGGYT
TRBJ1-5 | TRBV28 | ASLGGLGNQPQH
TRBJ2-1 | TRBV5-1 | ASSLAGGPPLDEQF
TRBJ2-3 | TRBV7-3 | ASSLGTYGWADTQY
TRBJ1-3 | TRBV5-4 | ASSLQGAGNTIY
TRBJ2-1 | TRBV7-2 | ASSLVTAGGLNEQF
TRBJ1-5 | TRBV7-6 | ASSPGVGARSNQPQH
TRBJ2-7 | TRBV4-1 | ASSQVAQGAGEQY
TRBJ2-6 | TRBV6-7 | ASSGDRSSGANVLT
TRBJ1-1 | TRBV6-5 | ASGMAGTAF
TRBJ1-5 | TRBV15 | ATSQGQVNQPQH
TRBJ1-3 | TRBV9 | ASSATDRVYGNTIY
TRBJ2-3 | TRBV19 | ASSTSGRGGTDTQY
TRBJ2-3 | TRBV9 | ASSPTGEDTQY
TRBJ2-3 | TRBV11-2 | ASSFGTGPADTQY
TRBJ2-1 | TRBV29-1 | SARRLAGNNEQF